This T cell receptor (beta chain) was observed in a study of tumor and adjacent non-tumor tissue in lung cancer. Overall study context: The cohort had 12 to 13 adenocarcinoma, 2 squamous cell and 1 small cell patients. The study's findings and limits: Higher tumor TCR diversity was associated with shorter survival.

Of note for this clonotype: What it binds is not known. The CDR3 carries no conserved terminal phenylalanine or tryptophan, so it likely arises from a read error.

The trim removed 2 bases at V and 6 bases at J, leaving 7 bases unmatched. The CDR3 spans 15 residues. Germline CDR1 SGHAT, CDR2 FQNNGV. Three rounds of nested PCR, following a modified ARM-PCR protocol, produced the TCRbeta library. TCRdb reanalysed the multiplex PCR reads using MiXCR and keeps one entry per CDR3 protein. Of 50,000 to 60,000 distinct CDR3 sequences listed, just under 75% are singletons. No cell sorting was done before RNA was extracted from the tissue. More than 3 cm separated this lung sample from the edge of the tumor. This clonotype was obtained from a woman aged 60-75 years with non-small cell lung cancer. The chain has TRBV11-2 and TRBJ2-3, with 8 nucleotides matching TRBD2. Specimen: distant non-tumor lung tissue. CDR3 DNA: TGTGCCAGCAGCTTACATATCGGCGGGGGGGATACGCAGTATTGT. This sequence encodes CASSLHIGGGDTQYC.